Detailed here is one T cell receptor beta chain. The record originates from a study of T-cell memory formation after mild COVID-19. This CDR3 region has 14 residues. CDR1 is MNHEY, CDR2 SVGAGI, per germline. The V segment lost 0 bases and the J segment 3 bases; nucleotides outside the gene matches: 1. Constant-segment-primed 5'RACE gave TCR alpha and TCR beta cDNA libraries with sample barcodes and UMIs. TCRdb re-called the 5' RACE reads with MiXCR, one entry per CDR3 protein. Among roughly 370,000 distinct CDR3 sequences listed, about 15% were seen once. Specimen: PBMCs or a T cell subset sorted from them (not recorded which). This chain joins TRBV6-5 and TRBJ1-2; 7 bases map to TRBD1. This receptor was obtained from a young man who had mild COVID-19 (a few samples of this study predate the infection). Cell type and time point are not known. The CDR3 nucleotides are TGTGCCAGCAGTTACTCCGGGACAGACTATGGCTACACCTTC. As protein: CASSYSGTDYGYTF.